The clone carrying this T cell receptor beta chain was detected a few times. The sample belongs to a study of cytomegalovirus exposure and HLA in healthy donors. J was trimmed by 3 bases and V by 2 bases; bases with no gene match: 6. Looked up from germline, CDR1 is MDHEN and CDR2 is SYDVKM. The CDR3 runs to 15 residues. 60 Vbeta and 13 Jbeta primers were used in PCR. TCRdb's table, derived via immunoSEQ multiplex PCR, lists solely in-frame clones and lacks some. The sample has some 130,000 clones; 66% are singletons. This TCR was sampled from a human donor in good health. The sequencing input was PBMCs. The chain is built from TRBV28 and TRBJ2-5; 7 positions agree with TRBD2. CDR3 DNA: TGTGCCAGCAGTTTAGGTCGGGAGGTCGAAGAGACCCAGTACTTC. Protein: CASSLGREVEETQYF.